A selection of T cell receptor beta chains follows, all from one sample in a study of PD-1 blockade in classical Hodgkin lymphoma. Assay used: immunoSEQ multiplex PCR; TCRdb lists only in-frame clones, some missing. In the table there are 95,000 to 100,000 clones, 85% to 90% of which are singletons. Sample: peripheral blood mononuclear cells (PBMCs), taken before the second cycle of nivolumab. The receptor set was obtained from a human donor with classical Hodgkin lymphoma. CDR3s include the opening cysteine and the closing phenylalanine or tryptophan. A D gene is named only where the DNA matches it firmly. Clone size is shown for a subset of rows, as once, few, many or a class of expanded clone.

v_gene: TRBV10-3
len: 13
j_gene: TRBJ2-7
abundance: -
d_gene: -
CDR3nt: TGTGCCCCGAATGCGTTGCAGCACTACGAGCAGTACTTC
CDR3aa: CAPNALQHYEQYF

v_gene: TRBV2
len: 14
j_gene: TRBJ1-1
abundance: -
d_gene: TRBD1
CDR3nt: TGTGCCAGCAGGGAAGGGACAGGGACCACTGAAGCTTTCTTT
CDR3aa: CASREGTGTTEAFF

v_gene: TRBV6-5
len: 15
j_gene: TRBJ1-2
abundance: once
d_gene: -
CDR3nt: TGTGCCAGCAGTTACTCGGGGGCCGCTAACTATGGCTACACCTTC
CDR3aa: CASSYSGAANYGYTF

v_gene: TRBV5-1
len: 13
j_gene: TRBJ2-7
abundance: -
d_gene: TRBD1
CDR3nt: TGCGCCAGCAGTCTGGGACAGGTGAGAGAGCAGTACTTC
CDR3aa: CASSLGQVREQYF

v_gene: TRBV5-1
len: 16
j_gene: TRBJ1-2
abundance: -
d_gene: -
CDR3nt: TGCGCCAGCAGCTTGGCACCCCAGGGAGCAACTAATGGCTACACCTTC
CDR3aa: CASSLAPQGATNGYTF

v_gene: TRBV6-5
len: 13
j_gene: TRBJ1-2
abundance: once
d_gene: -
CDR3nt: TGTGCCAGCAGTGCGGAACCGAACTATGGCTACACCTTC
CDR3aa: CASSAEPNYGYTF

v_gene: TRBV27
len: 12
j_gene: TRBJ2-1
abundance: -
d_gene: -
CDR3nt: TGTGCCAGCAGTGGAGGGACAGCTGAGCAGTTCTTC
CDR3aa: CASSGGTAEQFF

v_gene: TRBV30
len: 18
j_gene: TRBJ1-4
abundance: -
d_gene: -
CDR3nt: TGTGCCTGGAGGGCACTTTACACTCGCGAGGGCCAGGAAGAAAAACTGTTTTTT
CDR3aa: CAWRALYTREGQEEKLFF

v_gene: TRBV28
len: 15
j_gene: TRBJ2-7
abundance: -
d_gene: TRBD1
CDR3nt: TGTGCCAGCAGTTTACTGGGCAGGGGGCGCGACGAGCAGTACTTC
CDR3aa: CASSLLGRGRDEQYF

v_gene: TRBV11-2
len: 14
j_gene: TRBJ1-3
abundance: -
d_gene: -
CDR3nt: TGTGCCAGCAGCTTCAGTGGGGCTGGAAACACCATATATTTT
CDR3aa: CASSFSGAGNTIYF

v_gene: TRBV6-5
len: 12
j_gene: TRBJ1-1
abundance: once
d_gene: TRBD1
CDR3nt: TGTGCCAGCAGCCGGACAGGGGTTGAAGCTTTCTTT
CDR3aa: CASSRTGVEAFF

v_gene: TRBV5-6
len: 12
j_gene: TRBJ1-5
abundance: -
d_gene: -
CDR3nt: TGTGCCAGCAGCTTAATTAATCAGCCCCAGCATTTT
CDR3aa: CASSLINQPQHF

v_gene: TRBV2
len: 14
j_gene: TRBJ2-7
abundance: -
d_gene: TRBD1
CDR3nt: TGTGCCAGCAGTCCGGACAGGCGAACCTACGAGCAGTACTTC
CDR3aa: CASSPDRRTYEQYF

v_gene: TRBV7-3
len: 13
j_gene: TRBJ2-1
abundance: -
d_gene: -
CDR3nt: TGTGCCAGCAACTCCGGAGCGTACAATGAGCAGTTCTTC
CDR3aa: CASNSGAYNEQFF

v_gene: TRBV19
len: 14
j_gene: TRBJ1-4
abundance: -
d_gene: -
CDR3nt: TGTGCCAGTAGTATTGCGGTGGCTAATGAAAAACTGTTTTTT
CDR3aa: CASSIAVANEKLFF

v_gene: TRBV7-2
len: 16
j_gene: TRBJ1-5
abundance: -
d_gene: -
CDR3nt: TGTGCCAGCAGCTTACCGCAGCTTGATAGCAATCAGCCCCAGCATTTT
CDR3aa: CASSLPQLDSNQPQHF

v_gene: TRBV27
len: 15
j_gene: TRBJ2-7
abundance: -
d_gene: TRBD2
CDR3nt: TGTGCCAGCAGTTTATCGAGACTAGCCCTAGACGAGCAGTACTTC
CDR3aa: CASSLSRLALDEQYF

v_gene: TRBV11-2
len: 15
j_gene: TRBJ1-2
abundance: -
d_gene: TRBD1
CDR3nt: TGTGCCAGCAGCTCTCCAAGAGACAGGGTTGATGGCTACACCTTC
CDR3aa: CASSSPRDRVDGYTF

v_gene: TRBV20-1
len: 10
j_gene: TRBJ1-2
abundance: -
d_gene: -
CDR3nt: TGCAGTGCTAGTTTGGCTGGCTACACCTTC
CDR3aa: CSASLAGYTF

v_gene: TRBV5-1
len: 16
j_gene: TRBJ2-1
abundance: once
d_gene: TRBD1
CDR3nt: TGCGCCAGCAGCTTGGGGAAGGGGACAGGGGGAATGAAACAGTTCTTC
CDR3aa: CASSLGKGTGGMKQFF

v_gene: TRBV9
len: 15
j_gene: TRBJ1-3
abundance: -
d_gene: -
CDR3nt: TGTGCCAGCAGCGTTACAGGGTTCTCTGGAAACACCATATATTTT
CDR3aa: CASSVTGFSGNTIYF

v_gene: TRBV9
len: 14
j_gene: TRBJ2-1
abundance: -
d_gene: -
CDR3nt: TGTGCCAGCAGCTTCCCAATACAGGGTGGTGAGCAGTTCTTC
CDR3aa: CASSFPIQGGEQFF

v_gene: TRBV9
len: 13
j_gene: TRBJ2-2
abundance: -
d_gene: -
CDR3nt: TGTGCCAGCAGCGCCACCGGGACAGGGGAGCTGTTTTTT
CDR3aa: CASSATGTGELFF

v_gene: TRBV30
len: 13
j_gene: TRBJ1-5
abundance: few
d_gene: TRBD1
CDR3nt: TGTGCCTGGAGTACGACAGGGGATCAGCCCCAGCATTTT
CDR3aa: CAWSTTGDQPQHF

v_gene: TRBV4-2
len: 18
j_gene: TRBJ1-2
abundance: -
d_gene: -
CDR3nt: TGTGCCAGCAGCGAAGAGGCCAGGTCTTTTGAGTCTAACTATGGCTACACCTTC
CDR3aa: CASSEEARSFESNYGYTF

v_gene: TRBV27
len: 15
j_gene: TRBJ2-1
abundance: -
d_gene: TRBD1
CDR3nt: TGTGCCAGCACCACTGGGACAGGGGGCTACAATGAGCAGTTCTTC
CDR3aa: CASTTGTGGYNEQFF

v_gene: TRBV29-1
len: 12
j_gene: TRBJ2-7
abundance: -
d_gene: -
CDR3nt: TGCAGCGCCGAAGGGAGCTCCTACGAGCAGTACTTC
CDR3aa: CSAEGSSYEQYF

v_gene: TRBV7-9
len: 15
j_gene: TRBJ2-5
abundance: once
d_gene: -
CDR3nt: TGTGCCAGCAGCTTAGCGTTGGGGGATGGGGAGACCCAGTACTTC
CDR3aa: CASSLALGDGETQYF

v_gene: TRBV30
len: 13
j_gene: TRBJ1-1
abundance: few
d_gene: -
CDR3nt: TGTGCCTGGAGTATGGTTATAGCGACTGAAGCTTTCTTT
CDR3aa: CAWSMVIATEAFF

v_gene: TRBV4-2
len: 18
j_gene: TRBJ2-3
abundance: -
d_gene: TRBD2
CDR3nt: TGTGCCAGCAGCCAAGAAAGGACTAGCGGGGGGGCACGAGATACGCAGTATTTT
CDR3aa: CASSQERTSGGARDTQYF

v_gene: TRBV6-5
len: 12
j_gene: TRBJ1-2
abundance: -
d_gene: TRBD1
CDR3nt: TGTGCCAGCAGTAAACAGGGGAGCGGCCACACCTTC
CDR3aa: CASSKQGSGHTF

v_gene: TRBV19
len: 13
j_gene: TRBJ1-1
abundance: -
d_gene: -
CDR3nt: TGTGCCAGTAGTATTACGGGGAACACTGAAGCTTTCTTT
CDR3aa: CASSITGNTEAFF

v_gene: TRBV4-2
len: 14
j_gene: TRBJ1-2
abundance: -
d_gene: -
CDR3nt: TGTGCCAGCAGCTTCTCAACCACAGGGCCTGGCTACACCTTC
CDR3aa: CASSFSTTGPGYTF

v_gene: TRBV19
len: 14
j_gene: TRBJ1-1
abundance: once
d_gene: -
CDR3nt: TGTGCCAGTAGTCAAGGGTTCGAGGGCACTGAAGCTTTCTTT
CDR3aa: CASSQGFEGTEAFF

v_gene: TRBV15
len: 14
j_gene: TRBJ1-4
abundance: -
d_gene: TRBD1
CDR3nt: TGTGCCACCAACGAGGGGGCGGCTAATGAAAAACTGTTTTTT
CDR3aa: CATNEGAANEKLFF